Listed here is a single T cell receptor beta chain. What it binds is unknown. Germline CDR1 reads LGHNA; CDR2 reads YSLEER. The CDR3 is 17 amino acids. This entry comes from a study of human CD8 memory T cell subsets. Findings and limits, study-wide: While effector memory cells differed, stem-like memory and precursor exhausted T cells had similarly high diversity.

Duplicate 150,000-cell vials of sorted CD8+ T cells per subset supplied the RNA. UMI-labeled 5' RACE produced the TCR beta libraries. As handled by the study authors: TCR beta libraries each contained roughly 3,000 to 20,000 functional CDR3 beta clonotypes. TCRdb reprocessed the 5' RACE reads and keeps a single row for each CDR3 protein, giving no DNA. The V and J calls and clone size come from TCRdb's table, not from the authors' own analysis. The table counts thousands of distinct CDR3 sequences; around 21% lies in the top ten. The chain couples TRBV4-3 to TRBJ2-3; TCRdb's assignment of TRBD1 cannot be checked, as there is no DNA. The sample consisted of CD8+ T cells from PBMCs. This sequence was found in a human donor in good health. The CDR3 sequence is CASSQVQGTGGLDTQYF.